This entry concerns a single T cell receptor beta chain. This entry is derived from a study of cytomegalovirus exposure and HLA in healthy donors. Trimming shortened V by 0 bases and J by 4 bases, and 10 bases separated the two germline ends. Germline CDR1 SGHNT, CDR2 YYREEE (reference sequence). CDR3 length equals 14 residues. Profiling relied on immunoSEQ multiplex PCR, and the TCRdb table lists in-frame clones only, not all of them. The sample lists roughly 150,000 clones, around four fifths occurring once. This chain connects TRBV5-4 to TRBJ1-2; D is uncertain. The material sequenced was PBMCs. The sequence was obtained from a man aged 30-40 years in good health and CMV-seropositive. DNA for the CDR3: TGTGCCAGCAGCTTGGTTGGCCTCCGCTATGGCTACACCTTC. It codes for CASSLVGLRYGYTF.